One sample yielded the 9 T cell receptor beta chains listed below, sequenced in a study of monozygotic twins with inflammatory bowel disease. TCRdb re-analyzed the 5' RACE reads; it lists each CDR3 protein once, without DNA. The sample shows approximately 150,000 distinct CDR3 sequences, and 2.4% sits with its ten largest clones. Sequenced input: blood. These TCRs come from a human donor with ulcerative colitis or Crohn's disease, or a healthy co-twin of an affected twin (not recorded which).

The chain links TRBV11-2 to TRBJ2-7; the TCRdb D gene call, TRBD1, has no DNA to confirm it. CDR1 and CDR2 from the germline V gene are SGHAT and FQNNGV. The CDR3 has 13 residues. Here the CDR3 reads CASTLTGRYEQYF. Filled out from reference TRBV11-2 and TRBJ2-7, the complete variable domain reads EAGVAQSPRYKIIEKRQSVAFWCNPISGHATLYWYQQILGQGPKLLIQFQNNGVVDDSQLPKDRFSAERLKGVDSTLKIQPAKLEDSAVYLCASTLTGRYEQYFGPGTRLTVT.

V and J are TRBV12-3 or TRBV12-4 and TRBJ2-3; as DNA is missing, the TRBD1 call by TCRdb cannot be tested. The CDR3 runs to 15 residues. The CDR3 region is CASQWGGASTDTQYF.

The chain joins TRBV9 to TRBJ1-2. Germline CDR1 reads SGDLS; CDR2 reads YYNGEE. The CDR3 extends over 12 amino acids. The CDR3 reads CASSSDNYGYTF.

The chain links TRBV5-6 to TRBJ1-2. This CDR3 spans 17 amino acids. Germline lookup yields CDR1 SGHDT and CDR2 YYEEEE. CDR3 sequence: CASRLREVEFFNYGYTF.

The chain carries TRBV6-5 and TRBJ2-7; the D call of TRBD1 rests on TCRdb alone, since no DNA is present to check it. CDR1 and CDR2 from the germline V gene are MNHEY and SVGAGI. This CDR3 is built from 12 residues. The CDR3 sequence: CASWDRPYEQYF.

The rearrangement uses TRBV20-1 and TRBJ1-1; TCRdb's D call of TRBD1 is untestable without DNA. CDR3 length: 13 amino acids. CDR1 is DFQATT, CDR2 SNEGSKA, per germline (reference sequence). CDR3: CSASGGGPAEAFF.

The chain couples TRBV7-2 to TRBJ2-5; TCRdb names TRBD2, which stays unverified in the absence of DNA. The CDR3 totals 17 residues. In germline, CDR1 is SGHTA, CDR2 FQGNSA. CDR3 residues: CASSFGPPPSGQETQYF.

This chain uses TRBV7-8 with TRBJ1-2; the TRBD1 assignment by TCRdb is unverifiable without DNA. Germline lookup yields CDR1 SGHVS and CDR2 FQNEAQ. The CDR3 spans 13 residues. This chain's CDR3 is CASSFAGAGGYTF.

The rearrangement joins TRBV5-1 to TRBJ1-6; as DNA is missing, the TRBD1 call by TCRdb cannot be tested. The CDR3 extends over 16 amino acids. Germline V gene data show CDR1 as SGHRS and CDR2 as YFSETQ. CDR3 region: CASSRQGGSYNSPLHF.